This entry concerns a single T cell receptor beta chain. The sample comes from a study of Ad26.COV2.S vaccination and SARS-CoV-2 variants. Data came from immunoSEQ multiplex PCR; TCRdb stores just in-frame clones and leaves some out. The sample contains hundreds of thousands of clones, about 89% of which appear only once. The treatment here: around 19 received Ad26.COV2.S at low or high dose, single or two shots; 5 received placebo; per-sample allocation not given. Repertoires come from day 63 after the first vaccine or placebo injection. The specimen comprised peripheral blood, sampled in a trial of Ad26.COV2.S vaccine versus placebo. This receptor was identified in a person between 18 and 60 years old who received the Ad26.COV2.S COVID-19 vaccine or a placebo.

CDR3 in DNA: TGTGCCAGCTCACCACGACAGGACGAAAAACTGTTTTTT. Amino acid sequence: CASSPRQDEKLFF. The rearrangement uses TRBV18 and TRBJ1-4; possible D gene TRBD1, 6 bases. Trimming removed 1 base from V and 8 bases from J, with 8 bases in between. The CDR3 length is 13 residues. Germline V CDR1 and CDR2: KGHSH, LQKENI.